The 15 T cell receptor beta chains listed next were all sequenced from one sample in a study of blood T cell repertoires in COVID-19. Profiling relied on immunoSEQ multiplex PCR, and the TCRdb table lists in-frame clones only, not all of them. The sample includes 160,000 or so clones, over 70% of them seen just once. Sequencing was carried out using peripheral blood. The source is a man aged 55 to 70 with acute or convalescent COVID-19.

The chain's CDR3 is CSVRRGDEKLFF. The CDR3 coding sequence is TGCAGCGTCCGCCGGGGGGACGAAAAACTGTTTTTT. The chain carries TRBV29-1 and TRBJ1-4; D might be TRBD1 (5 bases). The germline V gene encodes CDR1 SQVTM and CDR2 ANQGSEA. Trimming removed 6 bases at V and 8 bases at J, with 13 bases between. This CDR3 region has 12 residues.

The chain uses TRBV9 and TRBJ2-1; 8 nucleotides match TRBD2. This CDR3 comprises 17 residues. With V trimmed by 2 bases and J by 10 bases, 17 bases remained unmatched. The V gene's germline CDR1 is SGDLS and CDR2 YYNGEE. The CDR3 nucleotides are TGTGCCAGCAGCGTCTCCCCCACTAGCGGACAACGAGAAGAGCAGTTCTTC. Its translation: CASSVSPTSGQREEQFF. The full variable domain, with the rest looked up from reference TRBV9 and TRBJ2-1, is DSGVTQTPKHLITATGQRVTLRCSPRSGDLSVYWYQQSLDQGLQFLIQYYNGEERAKGNILERFSAQQFPDLHSELNLSSLELGDSALYFCASSVSPTSGQREEQFFGPGTRLTVL.

The CDR3 region is CASSLAGAGFYGYTF. Here the CDR3 DNA reads TGTGCCAGCAGCTTGGCCGGCGCAGGATTCTATGGCTACACCTTC. The rearrangement links TRBV5-4 to TRBJ1-2, with unresolved D. The CDR3 loop spans 15 amino acids. V gave up 0 bases and J gave up 4 bases, with 13 bases separating them. Germline values: CDR1 SGHNT, CDR2 YYREEE (reference sequence).

The chain has TRBV6-6 and TRBJ1-1; 7 nucleotides align to TRBD1. The CDR3 extends over 15 amino acids. Germline lookup yields CDR1 MNHNY and CDR2 SVGAGI (reference sequence). After removal of 5 bases from V and 0 bases from J, the junction contained 6 bases not matched to a gene. This CDR3 reads CASSGRQGLNTEAFF. As DNA, the CDR3 is TGTGCCAGCAGTGGGAGACAGGGCCTGAACACTGAAGCTTTCTTT.

This clone has just a few counts. The rearrangement links TRBV25-1 to TRBJ2-7, with TRBD1 as a possible D gene (7 bases). The CDR3 is 13 residues long. The ends were cut back, 4 bases at V and 4 bases at J, with 11 bases in the middle. The germline V gene has CDR1 MGHDK and CDR2 SYGVNS. The chain's CDR3 is CASSVTGTYEQYF. DNA for the CDR3: TGTGCCAGCAGTGTGACAGGGACTTACGAGCAGTACTTC.

This clone occurred once. This sequence joins TRBV27 and TRBJ2-5; D is perhaps TRBD1 (6 bases). CDR3 size: 15 residues. The V end lost 5 bases, the J end lost 2 bases, and 15 bases lay between the germline ends. Germline values: CDR1 MNHEY, CDR2 SMNVEV (reference sequence). This chain's CDR3 is CASSPPGAGQETQYF. DNA of the CDR3: TGTGCCAGCAGTCCCCCAGGGGCAGGACAAGAGACCCAGTACTTC.

The genes are TRBV5-1 and TRBJ2-7; the D gene is possibly TRBD1 (5 bases). V dropped 4 bases and J dropped 1 base, with 9 bases sitting between them. This CDR3 contains 13 residues. CDR1 is SGHRS, CDR2 YFSETQ, per germline. CDR3 bases: TGCGCCAGCAGCCCCCCAGGGTCCTACGAGCAGTACTTC. Translation: CASSPPGSYEQYF.

This clone was observed a few times. The chain joins TRBV30 to TRBJ1-1; the D is unclear. The CDR3 consists of 13 residues. Germline V gene lookup returns CDR1 GTSNPN and CDR2 SVGIG (reference sequence). V was trimmed by 2 bases and J by 1 base, leaving 8 bases between them. CDR3 in DNA: TGTGCCTGGAGTTGGAGGCGGAACACTGAAGCTTTCTTT. This translates into CAWSWRRNTEAFF.

The chain combines TRBV12-3 or TRBV12-4 with TRBJ1-1, with 7 bases matching TRBD1. This CDR3 region has 13 residues. Trimming cost V 6 bases and J 3 bases; bases outside gene matches: 4. The CDR3 here is CASRTGFDTEAFF. The DNA of the CDR3 is TGTGCCAGCAGGACAGGGTTCGACACTGAAGCTTTCTTT.

The chain couples TRBV7-9 to TRBJ2-3; D unclear. V was cut by 5 bases and J by 3 bases, with 18 bases left in between. The CDR3 totals 16 residues. CDR1 is SEHNR and CDR2 is FQNEAQ in the germline V gene (reference sequence). CDR3 loop: CASSLKSTISTDTQYF. The CDR3 DNA is TGTGCCAGCAGCCTAAAATCAACGATTAGTACAGATACGCAGTATTTT.

The chain joins TRBV27 to TRBJ1-2; maybe TRBD1 (5 bases). Trimming took off 3 bases at V and 2 bases at J, with 7 bases between the two ends. Germline assignment: CDR1 MNHEY and CDR2 SMNVEV (reference sequence). The CDR3 totals 13 residues. Here the CDR3 DNA reads TGTGCCAGCAGTTTGACAGAGAACTATGGCTACACCTTC. This translates into CASSLTENYGYTF.

This chain connects TRBV5-4 to TRBJ1-1; the D is unclear. CDR3 length equals 12 residues. Germline values: CDR1 SGHNT, CDR2 YYREEE (reference sequence). CDR3 in amino acids: CALKHGNTEAFF. Written as DNA, the CDR3 is TGTGCTCTTAAGCACGGTAACACTGAAGCTTTCTTT.

The V and J genes are TRBV7-2 and TRBJ2-7; 9 nucleotides align to TRBD2. Looked up from germline, CDR1 is SGHTA and CDR2 is FQGNSA. This CDR3 comprises 16 residues. V was clipped by 0 bases and J by 2 bases; unmatched bases: 5. CDR3 in amino acids: CASSLAGSSGTYEQYF. The CDR3 bases are TGTGCCAGCAGCTTAGCTGGCTCTAGCGGGACCTACGAGCAGTACTTC.

The chain joins TRBV28 to TRBJ2-6, with D possibly TRBD2 on 5 matching bases. V was clipped by 11 bases and J by 1 base, with 12 bases between them. CDR1 is MDHEN and CDR2 is SYDVKM in the germline V gene. The CDR3 is made up of 14 amino acids. The CDR3: CASWRSSGANVLTF. The CDR3 DNA sequence: TGTGCCTCCTGGAGGTCGTCTGGGGCCAACGTCCTGACTTTC.

This clone was seen more than once but under ten times. The gene calls are TRBV28 and TRBJ1-2, with 12 bases that match TRBD1. CDR3 length: 15 residues. Germline V gives CDR1 MDHEN, CDR2 SYDVKM. Trimming took 3 bases from V and 7 from J; bases not matched to a gene: 6. The CDR3 DNA sequence: TGTGCCAGCAGTTTTTTGGGACAGGGGGCGGGTGGCTACACCTTC. This encodes CASSFLGQGAGGYTF.